This entry features one T cell receptor (beta chain) sequence. Next came a second PCR, run for roughly 6 to 11 cycles, which used a sample-barcoded 5' primer along with a J-beta primer mix. TCRdb reprocessed the 5' RACE reads with MiXCR, giving one entry per CDR3 protein. In the table there are roughly 1.6 million distinct CDR3 sequences, around 36% of which are singletons. V shed 5 bases and J 2 bases; nucleotides not matched to a gene: 7. The CDR3 has 16 residues. Germline V gene lookup returns CDR1 SGHVS and CDR2 FQNEAQ. Each donor's blood draw was approximately 10 milliliters of peripheral blood. The record originates from a study of blood T cells in healthy people across ages.

The chain recombines TRBV7-8 with TRBJ2-1, with TRBD2 matching 9 bases. The TCR originated in a woman in her 30s in good health. Sequencing was done on a sample of blood. The CDR3 coding sequence is TGTGCCAGCAGCAGAACCGGGACTAGCCCCTACAATGAGCAGTTCTTC. This gives the protein CASSRTGTSPYNEQFF. Together with reference TRBV7-8 and TRBJ2-1, the CDR3 gives the full variable domain: GAGVSQSPRYKVAKRGQDVALRCDPISGHVSLFWYQQALGQGPEFLTYFQNEAQLDKSGLPSDRFFAERPEGSVSTLKIQRTQQEDSAVYLCASSRTGTSPYNEQFFGPGTRLTVL.